The 30 T cell receptor beta chains below were found in one sample sequenced in a study of cytotoxic CD8 clonotypes in ibrutinib-treated CLL (dated by TCRdb to the early 2020s). The method was the immunoSEQ multiplex PCR assay. TCRdb's version of the immuneACCESS table is confined to in-frame rearrangements and falls short of the full clone set. An unresolved V gene accounts for under half of the shortfall where checked; the remainder is of unknown origin. The sample profile shows roughly 23,000 clones; less than 80% of them were found once. The top ten clones comprise approximately 25% of the sample. This specimen was PBMCs, taken before ibrutinib treatment. These receptors originate from a human donor with chronic lymphocytic leukemia.

Comment on this clone: The same CDR3 arises from other DNA sequences in this sample as well. The rearrangement links TRBV6-6 to TRBJ2-5; a possible D gene is TRBD2 (7 bases). There are 13 residues in the CDR3. V was trimmed by 7 bases and J by 2 bases, leaving 11 bases between them. Germline assignment: CDR1 MNHNY and CDR2 SVGAGI (reference sequence). DNA for the CDR3: TGTGCCAGCAATGAGGGGGGGCAAGAGACCCAGTACTTC. Its translation: CASNEGGQETQYF.

This clone was picked up one time. CDR3 bases: TGTGCCATCAGGCCTTCCGGGACAGGGTCGGAGACCCAGTACTTC. Translated, it gives CAIRPSGTGSETQYF. J is TRBJ2-5 and V is TRBV10-3, with TRBD1 identical over 9 bases. Looked up from germline, CDR1 is ENHRY and CDR2 is SYGVKD. V was pared by 6 bases and J by 5 bases, with 10 bases of the junction left unmatched. CDR3 size: 15 residues.

This clone was counted only a few times. The gene calls are TRBV19 and TRBJ2-7; D may be TRBD1 (5 bases). Trimming stripped 6 bases from V and 0 bases from J, with 24 bases between. This CDR3 has 18 residues. The V gene's germline CDR1 is LNHDA and CDR2 SQIVND (reference sequence). CDR3 coding DNA: TGTGCCAGTAGAATGTCTGTAACGTCAGGGATAACCTCCTACGAGCAGTACTTC. Translated: CASRMSVTSGITSYEQYF.

This clone was observed a single time. V is TRBV6-6 and J is TRBJ2-1; D gene ambiguous. Germline values: CDR1 MNHNY, CDR2 SVGAGI (reference sequence). V was cut by 5 bases and J by 5 bases, with 4 bases left in between. There are 11 residues in the CDR3. CDR3 region: CASSPHNEQFF. The CDR3, as DNA: TGTGCCAGCAGTCCTCACAATGAGCAGTTCTTC.

This clone was seen only a few times. V is TRBV18 and J is TRBJ2-7, with D perhaps matching TRBD2 (5 bases). The V and J ends lost 3 bases and 3 bases respectively, with 9 bases between them. Per the germline V gene, CDR1 is KGHSH and CDR2 is LQKENI. There are 13 residues in the CDR3. The CDR3 sequence: CASSPSAGYEQYF. Here the CDR3 DNA reads TGTGCCAGCTCACCTTCGGCGGGCTACGAGCAGTACTTC.

The rearrangement joins TRBV6-5 to TRBJ2-7; 11 bases are shared with TRBD2. The V gene end was trimmed by 6 bases and the J gene end by 4 bases; junction bases not matched to a gene: 5. Germline V gene data show CDR1 as MNHEY and CDR2 as SVGAGI. CDR3 length: 14 residues. The CDR3 here is CASSASGRLYEQYF. CDR3 sequence (DNA): TGTGCCAGCAGCGCTAGCGGGAGGTTGTACGAGCAGTACTTC.

This clone was counted a single time. This chain uses TRBV29-1 with TRBJ2-3; 15 bases are a match to TRBD2. This CDR3 contains 17 residues. Germline CDR1 SQVTM, CDR2 ANQGSEA. Germline trimming cut 6 bases from V and 0 bases from J; bases unmatched to any gene: 7. CDR3 coding DNA: TGCAGCGTGGATGGACTAGCGGGAGGGGATAGCACAGATACGCAGTATTTT. Translated: CSVDGLAGGDSTDTQYF.

J is TRBJ1-2 and V is TRBV7-9, with no clear D. Looked up from germline, CDR1 is SEHNR and CDR2 is FQNEAQ (reference sequence). The V and J ends lost 0 bases and 1 base respectively, with 9 bases between them. The CDR3 spans 15 residues. In DNA form, the CDR3 reads TGTGCCAGCAGCTTAGCTGGCAGCTATAACTATGGCTACACCTTC. Protein sequence: CASSLAGSYNYGYTF.

This clone occurred once. The CDR3 reads CSVVKPTWGAPGYTF. The CDR3 bases are TGCAGCGTTGTTAAACCTACATGGGGGGCGCCCGGCTACACCTTC. V is TRBV29-1 and J is TRBJ1-2; D might be TRBD1 (6 bases). This CDR3 region has 15 residues. The germline V and J ends were trimmed by 4 bases and 8 bases, with 23 bases remaining between them. Germline CDR1 SQVTM, CDR2 ANQGSEA.

The chain uses TRBV4-3 and TRBJ2-3; D remains ambiguous. Germline assignment: CDR1 LGHNA and CDR2 YSLEER. This CDR3 contains 15 residues. Trimming shortened V by 4 bases and J by 0 bases, and 11 bases separated the two germline ends. The CDR3 reads CASSLGIASTDTQYF. The CDR3 DNA is TGCGCCAGCAGCCTTGGGATCGCCAGCACAGATACGCAGTATTTT.

The CDR3 DNA is TGCGCCAGCAGCTTGGGACAGGGTTTCGCAGATACGCAGTATTTT. The encoded protein is CASSLGQGFADTQYF. The rearrangement uses TRBV5-1 and TRBJ2-3; 7 bases agree with TRBD1. CDR3 length: 15 residues. The germline V gene encodes CDR1 SGHRS and CDR2 YFSETQ. V dropped 0 bases and J dropped 4; count of bases not matched to a gene: 5.

This clone has just one count. The chain is built from TRBV14 and TRBJ2-1; D may be TRBD1 (6 bases). The CDR3 sequence is 15 residues long. The V and J ends lost 0 bases and 5 bases respectively, with 11 bases between them. CDR1 is SGHDN and CDR2 is FVKESK in the germline V gene. CDR3 nucleotides: TGTGCCAGCAGCCAAGAGAGGACAGCCAACAATGAGCAGTTCTTC. This gives the protein CASSQERTANNEQFF.

The chain has TRBV6-4 and TRBJ2-7; D may match TRBD1 or TRBD2 (6 bases each). The CDR3 length is 17 residues. Trimming cost V 2 bases and J 2 bases, with 19 bases left between them. Looked up from germline, CDR1 is MRHNA and CDR2 is SNTAGT. The CDR3 loop reads CASSDAFWGAAPYEQYF. CDR3 bases: TGTGCCAGCAGTGACGCCTTTTGGGGGGCGGCCCCCTACGAGCAGTACTTC.

This rearrangement joins TRBV18 to TRBJ2-7, with TRBD2 matching 10 bases. CDR3 length: 16 residues. Trimming removed 2 bases from V and 6 bases from J; junction bases left unmatched: 10. The germline CDR1 and CDR2 sequences are KGHSH and LQKENI. The CDR3 DNA follows: TGTGCCAGCTCACCAACGACTAGCGGGCCTTCGAGCGAGCAGTACTTC. This encodes CASSPTTSGPSSEQYF. The full variable domain, rest sourced from reference TRBV18 and TRBJ2-7, is NAGVMQNPRHLVRRRGQEARLRCSPMKGHSHVYWYRQLPEEGLKFMVYLQKENIIDESGMPKERFSAEFPKEGPSILRIQQVVRGDSAAYFCASSPTTSGPSSEQYFGPGTRLTVT.

This sequence joins TRBV21-1 and TRBJ2-7. TRBV21-1 is noted as a pseudogene. The CDR3 loop spans 16 amino acids. In DNA, the CDR3 is TGTGCCAGCAGATACCGGATTAAGGGCAGTACCTACGAGCAGTACTTC. This translates into CASRYRIKGSTYEQYF.

The V gene is TRBV11-3, the J gene TRBJ2-5; the D is unclear. This CDR3 has 14 amino acids. V was pared by 4 bases and J by 5 bases, with 14 bases between. The germline gives CDR1 SGHNT, CDR2 YENEEA. The CDR3 protein is CASSSPGTPETQYF. The CDR3 region has the DNA TGTGCCAGCAGCTCTCCGGGCACACCGGAGACCCAGTACTTC. Full variable domain (rest looked up from reference TRBV11-3 and TRBJ2-5): EAGVVQSPRYKIIEKKQPVAFWCNPISGHNTLYWYLQNLGQGPELLIRYENEEAVDDSQLPKDRFSAERLKGVDSTLKIQPAELGDSAVYLCASSSPGTPETQYFGPGTRLLVL.

V usage is TRBV2 and J usage is TRBJ1-1; no clear D. Germline V CDR1 and CDR2: SNHLY, FYNNEI. Trimming took 6 bases from V and 7 from J, leaving 9 bases between them. This CDR3 has 11 residues. Written as DNA, the CDR3 is TGTGCCAGCAGAGCCTTCGGTGAAGCTTTCTTT. This codes for CASRAFGEAFF.

V is TRBV9 and J is TRBJ2-2; 11 nucleotides align to TRBD1. The CDR3 runs 16 residues. The J segment lost 6 bases and the V segment lost 0 bases, leaving 4 bases of the junction unmatched. The germline CDR1 and CDR2 sequences are SGDLS and YYNGEE. For the CDR3, the DNA is TGTGCCAGCAGCGTAGATGGGGGACAGGGGGCCGGGGAGCTGTTTTTT. Translation: CASSVDGGQGAGELFF.

This clone was detected a few times. The chain carries TRBV28 and TRBJ2-7; 9 bases align to TRBD2. With V trimmed by 6 bases and J by 0 bases, 3 bases remained unmatched. The CDR3 totals 14 residues. CDR1 MDHEN and CDR2 SYDVKM come from the germline V gene. In DNA form, the CDR3 reads TGTGCCAGCAGGACTAGCGGACCCTCCTACGAGCAGTACTTC. Its protein is CASRTSGPSYEQYF. The full variable domain, completed using reference TRBV28 and TRBJ2-7, is DVKVTQSSRYLVKRTGEKVFLECVQDMDHENMFWYRQDPGLGLRLIYFSYDVKMKEKGDIPEGYSVSREKKERFSLILESASTNQTSMYLCASRTSGPSYEQYFGPGTRLTVT.

This sequence joins TRBV7-9 and TRBJ2-3; 13 bases are a match to TRBD2. The V gene end was trimmed by 5 bases and the J gene end by 4 bases; junction bases not matched to a gene: 12. Germline lookup yields CDR1 SEHNR and CDR2 FQNEAQ (reference sequence). This CDR3 is 18 amino acids long. Written as DNA, the CDR3 is TGTGCCAGCAGCCAAGGTCCTGGACTAGCGGGAGACCCAGATACGCAGTATTTT. As protein: CASSQGPGLAGDPDTQYF.

This chain joins TRBV18 and TRBJ2-5, with D perhaps given as TRBD1 or TRBD2 (5 bases each). CDR1 is KGHSH and CDR2 is LQKENI in the germline V gene. The CDR3 has 16 amino acids. V was clipped by 3 bases and J by 5 bases, with 19 bases between them. The CDR3, as DNA: TGTGCCAGCTCACCCCCTGGGGGACGGGTGCAGGAGACCCAGTACTTC. As protein: CASSPPGGRVQETQYF.

This clone was counted only a few times. This chain's CDR3 is CARDRLARPYEQYF. The CDR3, as DNA: TGTGCCAGGGACCGACTAGCGCGACCCTACGAGCAGTACTTC. The gene calls are TRBV5-3 and TRBJ2-7, with TRBD2 identical over 8 bases. TRBV5-3 is labeled an ORF, and its function is uncertain. J gave up 2 bases and V 8 bases, and 9 bases lay outside the gene matches. The CDR3 loop spans 14 amino acids.

The chain links TRBV6-1 to TRBJ1-1; TRBD1 matches at 10 bases. This CDR3 contains 16 residues. CDR1 and CDR2 from the germline V gene are MNHNS and SASEGT. The V segment lost 3 bases and the J segment 3 bases; nucleotides outside the gene matches: 7. CDR3 protein: CASSERWDRGDTEAFF. The CDR3 region has the DNA TGTGCCAGCAGTGAGCGTTGGGACAGGGGCGACACTGAAGCTTTCTTT.

This clone has just a few counts. The J gene is TRBJ2-2, the V gene TRBV10-2; D uncertain. The V and J ends lost 3 bases and 7 bases respectively, with 6 bases between them. The CDR3 spans 12 residues. From germline, CDR1 is WSHSY and CDR2 SAAADI. CDR3 protein: CASSESRGELFF. The DNA of the CDR3 is TGCGCCAGCAGTGAATCCCGCGGGGAGCTGTTTTTT.

The chain has TRBV6-6 and TRBJ1-2, with TRBD1 matching 7 bases. J lost 3 bases, V lost 0 bases, and 4 bases had no gene match. Germline V gene lookup returns CDR1 MNHNY and CDR2 SVGAGI (reference sequence). The CDR3 has 15 amino acids. The CDR3 bases are TGTGCCAGCAGTTACTCCAGGGGGTCATACTATGGCTACACCTTC. Residues: CASSYSRGSYYGYTF.

J is TRBJ2-5 and V is TRBV5-6; D assignment may be TRBD1 or TRBD2 (6 bases each). The V and J ends lost 0 bases and 4 bases respectively, with 16 bases between them. This CDR3 has 16 residues. Germline CDR1 SGHDT, CDR2 YYEEEE. CDR3 sequence: CASSLEGRGLGETQYF. The DNA of the CDR3 is TGTGCCAGCAGCTTGGAAGGTCGGGGGCTGGGAGAGACCCAGTACTTC.

There are a few counts of this clone. The chain links TRBV5-3 to TRBJ2-7; D call uncertain. TRBV5-3 is assigned to the ORF class and has an uncertain function. This CDR3 has 14 amino acids. V lost 8 bases and J 6 bases, leaving 21 bases between the germline ends. CDR3 residues: CASSPGPGTPEQYF. CDR3 nucleotides: TGTGCCAGCAGCCCTGGACCCGGAACCCCCGAGCAGTACTTC.

This clone appeared once. CDR3 coding DNA: TGTGCCAGCAGCCTACAAGGTAGGGTGACTGAAGCTTTCTTT. Residues: CASSLQGRVTEAFF. The rearrangement joins TRBV2 to TRBJ1-1; D is unresolved. The ends were cut back, 6 bases at V and 5 bases at J, with 16 bases in the middle. CDR3 length: 14 residues. Germline V lookup: CDR1 SNHLY, CDR2 FYNNEI.

This clone was counted a single time. The chain combines TRBV5-4 with TRBJ1-4; maybe TRBD1 (5 bases). Trimming cost V 2 bases and J 7 bases, with 12 bases left between them. The CDR3 runs to 14 residues. CDR1 and CDR2 (germline): SGHNT, YYREEE (reference sequence). CDR3: CASSLRQGGEKLFF. The CDR3 DNA is TGTGCCAGCAGCTTAAGGCAGGGCGGTGAAAAACTGTTTTTT.

The gene calls are TRBV7-2 and TRBJ2-1; 10 bases agree with TRBD2. V dropped 8 bases and J dropped 6; count of bases not matched to a gene: 10. CDR1 and CDR2 (germline): SGHTA, FQGNSA. This CDR3 contains 15 residues. CDR3: CASSLAGTSVNEQFF. The CDR3 bases are TGTGCCAGCTCACTAGCGGGGACTAGCGTCAATGAGCAGTTCTTC. The entire variable domain, with the rest obtained from reference TRBV7-2 and TRBJ2-1, is as follows: GAGVSQSPSNKVTEKGKDVELRCDPISGHTALYWYRQSLGQGLEFLIYFQGNSAPDKSGLPSDRFSAERTGGSVSTLTIQRTQQEDSAVYLCASSLAGTSVNEQFFGPGTRLTVL.